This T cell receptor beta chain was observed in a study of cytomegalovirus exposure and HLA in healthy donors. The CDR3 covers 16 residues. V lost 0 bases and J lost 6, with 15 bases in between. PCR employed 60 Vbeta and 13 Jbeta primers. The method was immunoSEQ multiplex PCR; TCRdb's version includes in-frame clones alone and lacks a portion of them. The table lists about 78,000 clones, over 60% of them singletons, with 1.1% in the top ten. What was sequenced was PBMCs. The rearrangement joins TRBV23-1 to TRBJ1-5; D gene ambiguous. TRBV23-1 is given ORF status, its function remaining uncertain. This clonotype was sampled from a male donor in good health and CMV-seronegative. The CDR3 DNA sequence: TGCGCCAGCAGTCAATCGCGAGGGAATAGTTTTCAGCCCCAGCATTTT. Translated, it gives CASSQSRGNSFQPQHF.